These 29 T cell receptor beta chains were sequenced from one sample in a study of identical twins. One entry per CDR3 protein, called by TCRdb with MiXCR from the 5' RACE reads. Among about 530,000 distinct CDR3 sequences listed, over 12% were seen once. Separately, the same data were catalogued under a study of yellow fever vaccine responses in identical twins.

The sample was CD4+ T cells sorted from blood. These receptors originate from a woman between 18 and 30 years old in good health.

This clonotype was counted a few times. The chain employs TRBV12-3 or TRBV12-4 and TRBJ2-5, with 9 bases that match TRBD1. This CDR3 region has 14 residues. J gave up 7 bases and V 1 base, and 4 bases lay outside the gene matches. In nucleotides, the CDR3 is TGTGCCAGCAGTTTAGGGGGACAGGGAATGACCCAGTACTTC. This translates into CASSLGGQGMTQYF.

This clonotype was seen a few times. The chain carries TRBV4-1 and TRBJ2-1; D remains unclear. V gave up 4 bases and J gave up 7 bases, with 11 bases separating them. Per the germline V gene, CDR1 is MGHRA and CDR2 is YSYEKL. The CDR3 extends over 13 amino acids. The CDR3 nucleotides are TGCGCCAGCAGCCTCCTTATCCGTAATGAGCAGTTCTTC. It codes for CASSLLIRNEQFF.

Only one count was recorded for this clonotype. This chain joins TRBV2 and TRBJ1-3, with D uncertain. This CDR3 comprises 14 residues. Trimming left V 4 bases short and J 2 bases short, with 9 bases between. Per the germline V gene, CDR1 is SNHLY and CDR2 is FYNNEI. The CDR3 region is CASSVGIAGNTIYF. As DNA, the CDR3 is TGTGCCAGCAGTGTTGGGATAGCTGGAAACACCATATATTTT.

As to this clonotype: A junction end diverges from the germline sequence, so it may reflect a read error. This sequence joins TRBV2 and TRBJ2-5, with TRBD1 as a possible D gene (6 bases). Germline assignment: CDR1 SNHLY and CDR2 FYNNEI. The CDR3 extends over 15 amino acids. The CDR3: CASREGLPRGETQYF. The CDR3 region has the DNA TGTGCCAGCAGAGAAGGGCTTCCTAGGGGGGAGACCCAGTACTTC.

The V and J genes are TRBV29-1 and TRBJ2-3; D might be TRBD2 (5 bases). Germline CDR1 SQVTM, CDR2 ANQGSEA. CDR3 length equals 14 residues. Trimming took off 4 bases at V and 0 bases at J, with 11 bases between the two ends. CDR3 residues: CSVVARTSTDTQYF. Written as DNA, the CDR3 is TGCAGCGTTGTGGCCAGGACTAGCACAGATACGCAGTATTTT.

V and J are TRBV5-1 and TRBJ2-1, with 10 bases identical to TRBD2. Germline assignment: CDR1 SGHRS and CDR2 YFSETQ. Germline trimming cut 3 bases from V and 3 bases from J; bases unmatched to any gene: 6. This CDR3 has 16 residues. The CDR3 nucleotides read TGCGCCAGCAGCTCGAAGGTAGCGGGGGGCTACAATGAGCAGTTCTTC. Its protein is CASSSKVAGGYNEQFF. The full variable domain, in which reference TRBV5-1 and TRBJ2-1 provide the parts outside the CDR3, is KAGVTQTPRYLIKTRGQQVTLSCSPISGHRSVSWYQQTPGQGLQFLFEYFSETQRNKGNFPGRFSGRQFSNSRSEMNVSTLELGDSALYLCASSSKVAGGYNEQFFGPGTRLTVL.

The CDR3 protein is CASSLNAGGYNEQFF. The CDR3 region has the DNA TGTGCCAGCAGCCTGAACGCAGGGGGATACAATGAGCAGTTCTTC. The chain has TRBV9 and TRBJ2-1; TRBD1 matches 7 bases. The CDR3 length is 15 residues. V lost 4 bases to trimming and J lost 4 bases; unmatched junction nucleotides: 8. Germline lookup yields CDR1 SGDLS and CDR2 YYNGEE.

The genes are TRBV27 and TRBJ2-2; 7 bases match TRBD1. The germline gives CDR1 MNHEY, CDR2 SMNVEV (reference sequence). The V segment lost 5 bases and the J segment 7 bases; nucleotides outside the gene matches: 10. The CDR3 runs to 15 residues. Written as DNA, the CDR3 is TGTGCCAGCAGTCAGCGGTCAGGGGGTGGCGGGGAGCTGTTTTTT. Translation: CASSQRSGGGGELFF.

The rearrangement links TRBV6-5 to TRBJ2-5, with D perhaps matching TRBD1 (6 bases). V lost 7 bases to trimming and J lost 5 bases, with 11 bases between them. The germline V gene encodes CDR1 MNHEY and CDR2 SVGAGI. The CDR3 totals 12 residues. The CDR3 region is CASKNRVETQYF. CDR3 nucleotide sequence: TGTGCCAGCAAAAACAGGGTTGAGACCCAGTACTTC.

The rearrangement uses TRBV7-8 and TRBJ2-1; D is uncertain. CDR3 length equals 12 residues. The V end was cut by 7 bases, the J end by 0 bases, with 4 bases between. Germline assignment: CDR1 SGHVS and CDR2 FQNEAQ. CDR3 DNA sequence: TGTGCCAGCATTGGCTCCTACAATGAGCAGTTCTTC. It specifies CASIGSYNEQFF.

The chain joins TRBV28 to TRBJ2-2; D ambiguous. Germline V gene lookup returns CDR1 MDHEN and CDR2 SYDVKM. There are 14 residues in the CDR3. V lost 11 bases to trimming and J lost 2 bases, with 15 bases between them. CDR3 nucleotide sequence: TGTGCCGCCACGAGGCCGGCCAACACCGGGGAGCTGTTTTTT. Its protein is CAATRPANTGELFF.

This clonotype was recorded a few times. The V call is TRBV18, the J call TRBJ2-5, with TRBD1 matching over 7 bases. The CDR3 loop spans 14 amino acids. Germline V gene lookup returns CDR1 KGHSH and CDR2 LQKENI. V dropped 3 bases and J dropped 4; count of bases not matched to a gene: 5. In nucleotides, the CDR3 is TGTGCCAGCTCACCCCCCCCAGGGGGAGAGACCCAGTACTTC. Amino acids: CASSPPPGGETQYF.

This CDR3 reads CASSPGVGGDTQYF. Written as DNA, the CDR3 is TGTGCCAGCTCACCCGGGGTCGGAGGCGATACGCAGTATTTT. The V call is TRBV18, the J call TRBJ2-3; possible D gene TRBD2, 5 bases. This CDR3 has 14 residues. Germline values: CDR1 KGHSH, CDR2 LQKENI. V lost 3 bases, J lost 6 bases, and 13 bases lay in between. The full variable domain, with the rest looked up from reference TRBV18 and TRBJ2-3, is NAGVMQNPRHLVRRRGQEARLRCSPMKGHSHVYWYRQLPEEGLKFMVYLQKENIIDESGMPKERFSAEFPKEGPSILRIQQVVRGDSAAYFCASSPGVGGDTQYFGPGTRLTVL.

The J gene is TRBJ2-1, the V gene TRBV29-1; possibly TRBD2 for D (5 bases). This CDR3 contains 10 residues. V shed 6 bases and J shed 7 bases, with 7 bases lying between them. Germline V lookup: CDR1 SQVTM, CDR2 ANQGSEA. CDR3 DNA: TGCAGCGTGCGAGGGAATGAGCAGTTCTTC. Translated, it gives CSVRGNEQFF.

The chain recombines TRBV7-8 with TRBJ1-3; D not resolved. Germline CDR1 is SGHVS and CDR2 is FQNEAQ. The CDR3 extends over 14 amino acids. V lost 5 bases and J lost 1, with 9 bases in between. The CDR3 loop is CASSQTASGNTIYF. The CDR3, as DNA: TGTGCCAGCAGCCAAACAGCGTCTGGAAACACCATATATTTT. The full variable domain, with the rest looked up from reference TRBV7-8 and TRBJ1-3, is GAGVSQSPRYKVAKRGQDVALRCDPISGHVSLFWYQQALGQGPEFLTYFQNEAQLDKSGLPSDRFFAERPEGSVSTLKIQRTQQEDSAVYLCASSQTASGNTIYFGEGSWLTVV.

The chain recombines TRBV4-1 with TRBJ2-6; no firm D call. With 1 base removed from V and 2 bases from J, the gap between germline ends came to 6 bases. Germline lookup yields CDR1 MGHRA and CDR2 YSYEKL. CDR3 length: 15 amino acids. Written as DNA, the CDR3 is TGCGCCAGCAGCCAAGCGTTGCCTGGGGCCAACGTCCTGACTTTC. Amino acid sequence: CASSQALPGANVLTF.

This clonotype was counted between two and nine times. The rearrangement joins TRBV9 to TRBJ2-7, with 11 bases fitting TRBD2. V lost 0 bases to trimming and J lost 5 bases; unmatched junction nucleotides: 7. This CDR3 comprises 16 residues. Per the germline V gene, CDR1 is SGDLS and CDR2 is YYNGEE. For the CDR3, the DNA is TGTGCCAGCAGCGTAGGCCTTCTAGCGGGAGGCGACGAGCAGTACTTC. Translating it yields CASSVGLLAGGDEQYF.

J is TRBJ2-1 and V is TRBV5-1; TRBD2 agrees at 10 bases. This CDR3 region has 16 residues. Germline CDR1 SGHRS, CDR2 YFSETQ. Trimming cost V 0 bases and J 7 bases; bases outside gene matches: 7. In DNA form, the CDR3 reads TGCGCCAGCAGCTTGGCCGGAGCGGGGGGGCGAAATGAGCAGTTCTTC. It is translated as CASSLAGAGGRNEQFF.

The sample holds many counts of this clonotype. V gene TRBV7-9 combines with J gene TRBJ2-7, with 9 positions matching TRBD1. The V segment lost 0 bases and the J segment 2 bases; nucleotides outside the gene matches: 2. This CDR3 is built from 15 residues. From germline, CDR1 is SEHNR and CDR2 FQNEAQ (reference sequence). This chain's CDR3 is CASSLARTGAYEQYF. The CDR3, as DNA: TGTGCCAGCAGCTTAGCGAGGACAGGGGCCTACGAGCAGTACTTC.

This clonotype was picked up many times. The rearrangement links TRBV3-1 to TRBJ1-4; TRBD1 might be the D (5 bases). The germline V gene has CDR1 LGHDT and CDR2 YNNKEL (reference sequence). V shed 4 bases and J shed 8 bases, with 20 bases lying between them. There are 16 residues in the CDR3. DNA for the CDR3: TGTGCCAGCAGCCTACTTAGGGGCCATAAGGAGGAAAAACTGTTTTTT. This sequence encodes CASSLLRGHKEEKLFF.

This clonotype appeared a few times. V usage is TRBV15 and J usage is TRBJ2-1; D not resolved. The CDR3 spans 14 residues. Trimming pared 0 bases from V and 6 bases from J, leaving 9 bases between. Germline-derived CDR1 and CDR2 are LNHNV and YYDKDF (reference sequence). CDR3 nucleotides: TGTGCCACCAGCAGAGATCATTGGGCCAATGAGCAGTTCTTC. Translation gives CATSRDHWANEQFF.

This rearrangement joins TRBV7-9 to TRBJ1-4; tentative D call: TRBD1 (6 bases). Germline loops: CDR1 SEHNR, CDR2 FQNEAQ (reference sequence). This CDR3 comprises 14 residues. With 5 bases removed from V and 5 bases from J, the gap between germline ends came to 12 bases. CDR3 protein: CASSGQSVNEKLFF. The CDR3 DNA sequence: TGTGCCAGCAGCGGACAGAGCGTGAATGAAAAACTGTTTTTT.

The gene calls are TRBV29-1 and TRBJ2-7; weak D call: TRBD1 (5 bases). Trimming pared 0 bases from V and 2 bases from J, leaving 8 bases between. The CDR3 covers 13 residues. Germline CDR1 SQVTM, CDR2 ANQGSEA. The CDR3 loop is CSVEEDKAYEQYF. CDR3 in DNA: TGCAGCGTTGAAGAGGACAAGGCCTACGAGCAGTACTTC.

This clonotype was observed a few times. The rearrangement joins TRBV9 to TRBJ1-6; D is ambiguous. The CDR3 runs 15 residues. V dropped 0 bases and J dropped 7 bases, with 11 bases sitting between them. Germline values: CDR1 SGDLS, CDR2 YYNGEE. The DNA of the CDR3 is TGTGCCAGCAGCGTAGCGGCAGGCACAAATTCACCCCTCCACTTT. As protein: CASSVAAGTNSPLHF. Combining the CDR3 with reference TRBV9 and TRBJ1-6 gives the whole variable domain DSGVTQTPKHLITATGQRVTLRCSPRSGDLSVYWYQQSLDQGLQFLIQYYNGEERAKGNILERFSAQQFPDLHSELNLSSLELGDSALYFCASSVAAGTNSPLHFGNGTRLTVT.

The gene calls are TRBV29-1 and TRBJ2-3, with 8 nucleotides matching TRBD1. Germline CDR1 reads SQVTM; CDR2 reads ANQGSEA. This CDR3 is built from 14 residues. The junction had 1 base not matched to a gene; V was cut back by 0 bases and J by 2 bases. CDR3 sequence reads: CSVEDRGLTDTQYF. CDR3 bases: TGCAGCGTTGAAGACAGGGGGCTCACAGATACGCAGTATTTT.

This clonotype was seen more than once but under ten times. The CDR3: CASSLGDRDEKLFF. The CDR3 DNA reads as TGCGCCAGCAGCTTGGGGGACAGGGATGAAAAACTGTTTTTT. This rearrangement joins TRBV5-1 to TRBJ1-4; TRBD1 agrees at 9 bases. CDR1 and CDR2 (germline): SGHRS, YFSETQ. V trimming: 0 bases; J trimming: 6 bases; junction bases outside the gene matches: 0. The CDR3 runs to 14 residues.

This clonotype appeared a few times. The CDR3 coding sequence is TGTGCCAGCAGTTACGGTTCGCGCGGGGGGGCCGCAGATACGCAGTATTTT. Translation: CASSYGSRGGAADTQYF. The V and J genes are TRBV6-5 and TRBJ2-3; 9 nucleotides agree with TRBD2. The CDR3 is 17 residues long. Germline assignment: CDR1 MNHEY and CDR2 SVGAGI. Trimming took 2 bases from V and 4 from J; bases not matched to a gene: 10.

CDR3 sequence: CSASHSGGAHNEQFF. The CDR3 coding sequence is TGCAGTGCTTCCCACAGCGGGGGGGCCCACAATGAGCAGTTCTTC. The rearrangement joins TRBV20-1 to TRBJ2-1, with 10 bases lining up with TRBD2. V shed 5 bases, J shed 5 bases, and the junction held 9 bases outside the gene matches. Germline CDR1 DFQATT, CDR2 SNEGSKA (reference sequence). This CDR3 has 15 residues.

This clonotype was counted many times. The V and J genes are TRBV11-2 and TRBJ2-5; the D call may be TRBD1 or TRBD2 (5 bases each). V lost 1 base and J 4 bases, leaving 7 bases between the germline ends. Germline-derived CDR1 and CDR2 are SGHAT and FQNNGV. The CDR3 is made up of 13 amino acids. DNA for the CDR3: TGTGCCAGCAGCTTAGCGGGGACAGAGACCCAGTACTTC. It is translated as CASSLAGTETQYF.